The clone carrying this T cell receptor beta chain occurred a few times. The antigen remains unidentified. The data were taken from a study of early T cells in non-severe SARS-CoV-2 infection. The wider study: Whole-blood bulk RNA, unsorted, was sequenced, and chains were unpaired.

Study-level findings and limits: Anti-spike CD8 responses were favored in VDJdb matching, and private and CD4 specificities were missed.

Each single cDNA molecule received a unique molecular identifier. MiXCR was run by TCRdb on the 5' RACE reads, yielding one entry per CDR3 protein. The sample comprises about 52,000 distinct CDR3 sequences, approximately 8.4% of which are singletons, and around 4.5% rests with the top ten. Per the germline V gene, CDR1 is SGHRS and CDR2 is YFSETQ. The CDR3 is 15 amino acids. Trimming cost V 0 bases and J 9 bases; bases outside gene matches: 8. What was sequenced was whole blood. This sequence was found in an adult who was a healthcare worker with PCR-confirmed SARS-CoV-2 infection or an uninfected control (not recorded which). The J gene is TRBJ2-1, the V gene TRBV5-1, with 8 nucleotides matching TRBD1. Here the CDR3 DNA reads TGCGCCAGCAGCTTGGCCTCTGGACAGGGCGGTGAGCAGTTCTTC. The encoded protein is CASSLASGQGGEQFF. The whole variable domain, remainder taken from reference TRBV5-1 and TRBJ2-1, is KAGVTQTPRYLIKTRGQQVTLSCSPISGHRSVSWYQQTPGQGLQFLFEYFSETQRNKGNFPGRFSGRQFSNSRSEMNVSTLELGDSALYLCASSLASGQGGEQFFGPGTRLTVL.